This entry lists 14 T cell receptor beta chains sequenced from one sample in a study of shared clonotypes between healthy human individuals. Produced via immunoSEQ multiplex PCR; TCRdb's table is partial and in-frame only. The data show around 650,000 clones, roughly 96% seen once. Naive-designated CD8 cells lacked CD45RO, were positively enriched for CCR7, and omitted terminally differentiated effector memory CD45RA+ cells. The sample consisted of naive CD8+ T cells sorted from blood. The receptors derive from a woman aged 30 to 39 in good health.

The chain is built from TRBV20-1 and TRBJ2-1; D is ambiguous. V was shortened by 7 bases and J by 2 bases, with 6 bases between the two germline ends. The germline V gene encodes CDR1 DFQATT and CDR2 SNEGSKA (reference sequence). The CDR3 length is 11 residues. Here the CDR3 reads CSGLTYNEQFF. CDR3 DNA sequence: TGCAGTGGACTTACCTACAATGAGCAGTTCTTC.

For the CDR3, the DNA is TGTGCCAGCAGCCTAGCCCCTTATCGGGCCTACGAGCAGTACTTC. This gives the protein CASSLAPYRAYEQYF. This chain joins TRBV11-2 and TRBJ2-7; weak D call: TRBD2 (5 bases). The CDR3 length is 15 residues. Deletions cut 5 bases from V and 2 bases from J, with 16 bases between. Germline CDR1 and CDR2: SGHAT and FQNNGV.

The chain couples TRBV7-6 to TRBJ1-1; D might be TRBD1 (5 bases). Trimming left V 1 base short and J 2 bases short, with 11 bases between. Germline values: CDR1 SGHVS, CDR2 FNYEAQ. CDR3 length equals 15 residues. The CDR3 nucleotides read TGTGCCAGCAGCTTAGGCAGGGAACTCAACACTGAAGCTTTCTTT. The encoded protein is CASSLGRELNTEAFF.

This chain connects TRBV5-8 to TRBJ1-5; D not resolved. V lost 3 bases to trimming and J lost 3 bases, with 10 bases between them. The CDR3 consists of 14 residues. Germline values: CDR1 SGHTS, CDR2 YDEGEE. As DNA, the CDR3 is TGTGCCAGCAGCTCTACGACGGTCAATCAGCCCCAGCATTTT. Translating gives CASSSTTVNQPQHF.

The V call is TRBV11-3, the J call TRBJ2-1; 10 nucleotides agree with TRBD1. The J segment lost 4 bases and the V segment lost 5 bases, leaving 8 bases of the junction unmatched. There are 16 residues in the CDR3. CDR1 is SGHNT and CDR2 is YENEEA in the germline V gene. The DNA of the CDR3 is TGTGCCAGCAGCCTACGACAGGGGGCGCTTTACAATGAGCAGTTCTTC. Protein: CASSLRQGALYNEQFF.

This clone has a single count. The rearrangement joins TRBV28 to TRBJ1-5; D may be TRBD1 (5 bases). V was clipped by 6 bases and J by 4 bases, with 7 bases between them. This CDR3 contains 12 residues. CDR1 is MDHEN and CDR2 is SYDVKM in the germline V gene. The CDR3 sequence: CASRGGNQPQHF. CDR3 sequence (DNA): TGTGCCAGCAGGGGGGGTAATCAGCCCCAGCATTTT.

This chain links TRBV7-9 with TRBJ1-1, with a tentative D call TRBD1 (5 bases). The CDR3 is made up of 17 amino acids. From germline, CDR1 is SEHNR and CDR2 FQNEAQ (reference sequence). Trimming shortened V by 0 bases and J by 0 bases, and 14 bases separated the two germline ends. CDR3 bases: TGTGCCAGCAGCTTAGCCAGTTACGGCAGGGTGAACACTGAAGCTTTCTTT. Translating it yields CASSLASYGRVNTEAFF.

This sequence joins TRBV4-1 and TRBJ2-5, with TRBD2 matching 11 bases. Looked up from germline, CDR1 is MGHRA and CDR2 is YSYEKL. V was clipped by 2 bases and J by 11 bases; unmatched bases: 4. The CDR3 has 13 amino acids. The CDR3 DNA follows: TGCGCCAGCAGCCAACTACTAGCGGGGGAGCAGTACTTC. It encodes CASSQLLAGEQYF.

The chain joins TRBV28 to TRBJ2-3; D is possibly TRBD2 (5 bases). The V gene's germline CDR1 is MDHEN and CDR2 SYDVKM. CDR3 size: 16 residues. The V and J ends lost 6 bases and 0 bases respectively, with 16 bases between them. As DNA, the CDR3 is TGTGCCAGCAGCTACCTAGCAGACACTAGCACAGATACGCAGTATTTT. Translating it yields CASSYLADTSTDTQYF.

This clone was detected once. The rearrangement links TRBV4-1 to TRBJ2-3, with 16 bases that match TRBD2. Germline CDR1 and CDR2: MGHRA and YSYEKL. V shed 1 base, J shed 4 bases, and the junction held 11 bases outside the gene matches. This CDR3 spans 20 amino acids. CDR3 coding DNA: TGCGCCAGCAGCCAAGTGCCGGGACTAGCGGGAGGGGGCAAGGCAGATACGCAGTATTTT. Its protein is CASSQVPGLAGGGKADTQYF.

The CDR3 spells CSVEDVWGENNEKLFF. The CDR3 nucleotides read TGCAGCGTTGAAGATGTATGGGGGGAAAATAATGAAAAACTGTTTTTT. The chain links TRBV29-1 to TRBJ1-4; D possibly corresponds to TRBD1 (5 bases). Germline-derived CDR1 and CDR2 are SQVTM and ANQGSEA. CDR3 size: 16 residues. V lost 0 bases to trimming and J lost 4 bases, with 15 bases between them.

This sequence joins TRBV27 and TRBJ1-6; 9 nucleotides match TRBD1. The CDR3 consists of 14 residues. Trimming took 5 bases from V and 8 from J; bases not matched to a gene: 4. Germline-derived CDR1 and CDR2 are MNHEY and SMNVEV (reference sequence). CDR3 nucleotides: TGTGCCAGCAGTCCCGGGACAGGGTATTCACCCCTCCACTTT. Translating gives CASSPGTGYSPLHF.

This clone showed up just a few times. The V gene is TRBV10-1, the J gene TRBJ1-3; the D is unclear. Germline V gives CDR1 WNHNN, CDR2 SYGVQD (reference sequence). The CDR3 has 14 amino acids. V was pared by 5 bases and J by 3 bases, with 11 bases between. The chain's CDR3 is CASSPGTYGNTIYF. CDR3 DNA sequence: TGCGCCAGCAGTCCGGGAACTTATGGAAACACCATATATTTT.

This rearrangement joins TRBV7-9 to TRBJ2-1; 14 nucleotides line up with TRBD2. Trimming removed 6 bases from V and 2 bases from J; junction bases left unmatched: 6. In germline, CDR1 is SEHNR, CDR2 FQNEAQ (reference sequence). This CDR3 has 17 amino acids. The CDR3 reads CASRLGLAGGPYNEQFF. CDR3 nucleotide sequence: TGTGCCAGCAGACTAGGACTAGCGGGAGGACCCTACAATGAGCAGTTCTTC.